This paragraph reports one TCR beta chain. V dropped 7 bases and J dropped 7 bases, with 19 bases sitting between them. Germline V gene data show CDR1 as LGHNT and CDR2 as FRNRAP. The CDR3 is 14 residues long. The assay was immunoSEQ multiplex PCR, and TCRdb's table has in-frame clones only and misses some. The sample records fewer than 75,000 clones, 89% being singletons. The data were obtained in a study of blood T cell repertoires in COVID-19. The TCR sequence derives from an elderly man with acute or convalescent COVID-19. The specimen was peripheral blood. V gene TRBV12-5 combines with J gene TRBJ2-5; possible D gene TRBD1, 6 bases. DNA of the CDR3: TGTGCTAGTGCTCAGGACAGCGCACTTGGGACCCAGTACTTC. Translating it yields CASAQDSALGTQYF.